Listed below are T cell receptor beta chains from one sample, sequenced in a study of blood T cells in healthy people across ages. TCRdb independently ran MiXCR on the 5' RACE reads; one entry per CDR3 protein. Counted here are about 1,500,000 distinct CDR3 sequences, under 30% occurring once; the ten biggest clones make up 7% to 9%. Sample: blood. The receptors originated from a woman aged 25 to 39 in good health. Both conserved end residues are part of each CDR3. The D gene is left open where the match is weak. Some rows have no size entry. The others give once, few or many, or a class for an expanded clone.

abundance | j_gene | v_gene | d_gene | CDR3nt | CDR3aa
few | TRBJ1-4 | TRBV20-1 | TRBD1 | TGCAGGGCAAGACAGGGTGATGAAAAACTGTTTTTT | CRARQGDEKLFF
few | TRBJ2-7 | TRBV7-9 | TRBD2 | TGTGCCAGCAGCTTAGCGCCCAGCGGGAGTTTGTGGGAGCAGTACTTC | CASSLAPSGSLWEQYF
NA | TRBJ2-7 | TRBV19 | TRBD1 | TGTGCCAGTAGCCGCCCGGGACAGGGACCCTCCTACGAGCAGTACTTC | CASSRPGQGPSYEQYF
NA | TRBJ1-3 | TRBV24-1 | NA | TGTGCCACCGGGGATTCTGGAAACACCATATATTTT | CATGDSGNTIYF
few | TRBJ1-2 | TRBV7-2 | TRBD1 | TGTGCCAGCAGCTTAGACAGGGGAATAGTTTCGTATGGCTACACCTTC | CASSLDRGIVSYGYTF
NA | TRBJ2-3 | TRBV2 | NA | TGTGCCAGCACTCCGGACCGCGGTACGCAGTATTTT | CASTPDRGTQYF
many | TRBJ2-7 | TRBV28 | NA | TGTGCCAGCACCGACAGGAGCTACGAGCAGTACTTC | CASTDRSYEQYF
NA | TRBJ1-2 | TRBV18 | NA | TGTGCCAGCTCACCGGCGAAAGACATTAACTATGGCTACACCTTC | CASSPAKDINYGYTF
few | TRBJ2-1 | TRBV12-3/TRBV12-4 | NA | TGTGCCAGCAGCCCAGGGGCAAGAGGAGGAAATGAGCAGTTCTTC | CASSPGARGGNEQFF
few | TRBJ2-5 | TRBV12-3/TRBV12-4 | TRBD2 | TGTGCCAGCAGTCCTGGACTAGCGGGGGGGGGAACCCAGTACTTC | CASSPGLAGGGTQYF
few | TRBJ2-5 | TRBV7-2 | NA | TGTGCCAGCAGCTTAGCGTACATCCAAGAGACCCAGTACTTC | CASSLAYIQETQYF
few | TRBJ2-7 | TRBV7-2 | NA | TGTGCCAGCAGCTTAAAACCGGGACTTTCCTACGAGCAGTACTTC | CASSLKPGLSYEQYF
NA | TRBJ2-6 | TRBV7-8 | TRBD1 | TGTGCCAGCAGCTCAGTAGGACAGGCCGTCTCTGGGGCCAACGTCCTGACTTTC | CASSSVGQAVSGANVLTF
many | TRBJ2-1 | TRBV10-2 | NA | TGCGCCAGCAGTGATTCGGACTCCGAGCAGTTCTTC | CASSDSDSEQFF
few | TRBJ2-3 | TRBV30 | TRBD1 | TGTGCCTGGAGTGTACGAGACAGGGGAGCAGATACGCAGTATTTT | CAWSVRDRGADTQYF
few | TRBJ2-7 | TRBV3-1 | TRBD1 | TGTGCCAGCAGCCACTCGGGACAGGGCTACGAGCAGTACTTC | CASSHSGQGYEQYF
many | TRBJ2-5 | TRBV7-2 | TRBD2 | TGTGCCAGCAGCTTAGAACTAGCGGGGGCGTCCCAGTACTTC | CASSLELAGASQYF
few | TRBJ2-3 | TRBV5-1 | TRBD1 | TGCGCCAGCAGCCCCCCGGGACAGCCCTTTGTTACGCAGTATTTT | CASSPPGQPFVTQYF
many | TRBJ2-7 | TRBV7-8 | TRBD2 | TGTGCCAGCAGCTTAGTAACCCTATGGTCTAGCGGGATGATGTACGAGCAGTACTTC | CASSLVTLWSSGMMYEQYF
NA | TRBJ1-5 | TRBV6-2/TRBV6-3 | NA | TGTGCCAGCAGAAGGGCGGGGGATAGCAATCAGCCCCAGCATTTT | CASRRAGDSNQPQHF
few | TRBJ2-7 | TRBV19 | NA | TGTGCCAGTAGTATTAGGACAGCGTCCTACGAGCAGTACTTC | CASSIRTASYEQYF
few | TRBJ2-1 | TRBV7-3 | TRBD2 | TGTGCCAGCAACTTCCCCGGGGGGGCGTCTGAGCAGTTCTTC | CASNFPGGASEQFF
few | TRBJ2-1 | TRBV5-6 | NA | TGTGCCAGCAGCTTGTTAAGCGGGCGTTACAATGAGCAGTTCTTC | CASSLLSGRYNEQFF
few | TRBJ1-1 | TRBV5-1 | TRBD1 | TGCGCCAGCAGCGCCACCCGACAGGGGAACACTGAAGCTTTCTTT | CASSATRQGNTEAFF
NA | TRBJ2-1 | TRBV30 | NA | TGTGCCTGGACAGTCACCCAACGGGGAGAGCAGTTCTTC | CAWTVTQRGEQFF
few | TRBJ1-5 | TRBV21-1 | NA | TGTGCCAGCAGCACCAGGGCGCTGGATCAGCCCCAGCATTTT | CASSTRALDQPQHF
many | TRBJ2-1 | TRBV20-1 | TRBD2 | TGCAGTGCTAGAGATTACGAGAGCGGGAGGGATGAGCAGTTCTTC | CSARDYESGRDEQFF
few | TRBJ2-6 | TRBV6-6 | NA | TGTGCCAGCAGCCCTGCCCGTATCTCTGGGGCCAACGTCCTGACTTTC | CASSPARISGANVLTF
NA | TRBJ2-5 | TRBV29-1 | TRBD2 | TGCAGCGTTGGGTTAGGGCGGGAGTTTACGGTGCAAGAGACCCAGTACTTC | CSVGLGREFTVQETQYF
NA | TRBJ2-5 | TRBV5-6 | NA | TGTGCCAGTCACAGGGTCTCGGAAGAGCAGTACTTC | CASHRVSEEQYF
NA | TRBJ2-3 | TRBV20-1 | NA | TGCAGTGCCCCCGTGGCCTCAGATGCGCAGTATTTT | CSAPVASDAQYF